Shown below are 13 T cell receptor beta chains from a single sample sequenced in a study of graft-versus-host responses after intestinal transplantation. Measured with immunoSEQ multiplex PCR; TCRdb has only the in-frame clones, and not every one. Among roughly 14,000 clones listed, roughly a third were seen once. Source: alloreactive CD4+ T cells from a mixed lymphocyte reaction culture, taken before intestinal transplant. The subset denotes: CFSE-low proliferating T cells sorted from approximately 6-day pre-transplant mixed lymphocyte reaction (GvH or HvG direction). The receptors here all came from a human patient who received an intestinal transplant.

The chain has TRBV5-1 and TRBJ1-1, with D possibly being TRBD1 (6 bases). The CDR3 has 17 residues. V was pared by 5 bases and J by 5 bases, with 25 bases between. Germline CDR1 SGHRS, CDR2 YFSETQ. CDR3 region: CASSSGRGVDLGTEAFF. DNA for the CDR3: TGCGCCAGCAGTAGCGGCAGGGGAGTGGATCTCGGGACTGAAGCTTTCTTT.

The rearrangement joins TRBV27 to TRBJ2-7, with D perhaps TRBD1 or TRBD2 (5 bases each). The V gene lost 6 bases and the J gene lost 3 bases, with 15 bases spanning the gap. There are 14 residues in the CDR3. CDR1 is MNHEY, CDR2 SMNVEV, per germline (reference sequence). CDR3 loop: CASSLGTSVYEQYF. As DNA, the CDR3 is TGTGCCAGCAGCTTGGGGACGTCGGTCTACGAGCAGTACTTC.

This clone was seen a handful of times. V and J are TRBV5-1 and TRBJ1-6; the D is unclear. Germline-derived CDR1 and CDR2 are SGHRS and YFSETQ. The V end lost 0 bases, the J end lost 9 bases, and 13 bases lay between the germline ends. The CDR3 sequence is 15 residues long. CDR3 sequence: CASSLEVARGSPLHF. The CDR3 nucleotides read TGCGCCAGCAGCTTGGAGGTTGCACGGGGTTCACCCCTCCACTTT.

The rearrangement uses TRBV18 and TRBJ1-1, with D unresolved. CDR3 length: 12 residues. Trimming pared 6 bases from V and 7 bases from J, leaving 12 bases between. CDR1 and CDR2 from the germline V gene are KGHSH and LQKENI. The CDR3 DNA sequence: TGTGCCAGCTCCCTCGGTGACGATGAAGCTTTCTTT. Translation gives CASSLGDDEAFF.

The J gene is TRBJ2-7, the V gene TRBV5-1; tentatively, D is TRBD2 (5 bases). Trimming stripped 0 bases from V and 4 bases from J, with 11 bases between. The V gene's germline CDR1 is SGHRS and CDR2 YFSETQ. The CDR3 totals 14 residues. The CDR3 DNA reads as TGCGCCAGCAGCTTGGCCGGGGTGTTATACGAGCAGTACTTC. This translates into CASSLAGVLYEQYF.

As concerns this clone: One end of the junction fails to match germline, which may point to a read error. V gene TRBV10-3 combines with J gene TRBJ1-5, with 12 bases that match TRBD1. CDR1 is ENHRY and CDR2 is SYGVKD in the germline V gene. The CDR3 has 16 residues. CDR3 bases: TGTGCCAGCAGTTTGGGACAGGGGGCGCGGACTCAGCCCCAGCATTTT. Protein: CASSLGQGARTQPQHF.

The V and J genes are TRBV29-1 and TRBJ2-3, with 12 bases aligning to TRBD2. Unmatched junction bases numbered 10, after V lost 4 bases and J lost 5 bases. CDR3 length: 16 residues. From germline, CDR1 is SQVTM and CDR2 ANQGSEA. CDR3 protein: CSVVLAGGPGRDTQYF. In DNA, the CDR3 is TGCAGCGTTGTTCTAGCGGGAGGGCCGGGACGAGATACGCAGTATTTT.

V usage is TRBV6-6 and J usage is TRBJ2-5; possible D gene TRBD1, 6 bases. This CDR3 is built from 15 residues. Trimming took 4 bases from V and 5 from J, leaving 17 bases between them. From germline, CDR1 is MNHNY and CDR2 SVGAGI (reference sequence). DNA of the CDR3: TGTGCCAGCAGTTTCGGACAGTCTAGTGGGGAGACCCAGTACTTC. Translating gives CASSFGQSSGETQYF.

Only a few counts were recorded for this clone. This may arise from a read error, as a much more abundant clone is one base away. J is TRBJ1-4 and V is TRBV4-2; D is perhaps TRBD1 (6 bases). This CDR3 comprises 14 residues. The germline V gene encodes CDR1 LGHNA and CDR2 YNFKEQ. Here the CDR3 reads CASSLQGSNENLFF. The CDR3 nucleotides are TGTGCCAGCAGCCTACAGGGTTCTAATGAAAATCTGTTTTTT.

The chain is built from TRBV6-1 and TRBJ1-1; D possibly corresponds to TRBD1 (5 bases). The CDR3 spans 12 residues. From germline, CDR1 is MNHNS and CDR2 SASEGT. The germline V and J ends were trimmed by 7 bases and 8 bases, with 14 bases remaining between them. The CDR3: CASIGGGKEAFF. DNA of the CDR3: TGTGCCAGCATCGGGGGGGGTAAGGAAGCTTTCTTT.

This clone was detected only a few times. V is TRBV2 and J is TRBJ2-1, with 10 bases matching TRBD2. CDR1 is SNHLY and CDR2 is FYNNEI in the germline V gene. With 0 bases clipped from V and 2 bases from J, the junction kept 4 bases outside the gene matches. The CDR3 is made up of 17 amino acids. The CDR3 region is CASSEARGTSAYNEQFF. CDR3 nucleotide sequence: TGTGCCAGCAGTGAAGCGCGGGGGACTAGCGCCTACAATGAGCAGTTCTTC.

The rearrangement links TRBV4-1 to TRBJ2-7; a weak D match, TRBD2 (6 bases). There are 12 residues in the CDR3. CDR1 is MGHRA, CDR2 YSYEKL, per germline. The V and J ends lost 10 bases and 7 bases respectively, with 17 bases between them. This chain's CDR3 is CATRRRVWEQYF. CDR3 sequence (DNA): TGCGCCACCAGGAGGAGGGTCTGGGAGCAGTACTTC.

This clone was detected a few times. The chain combines TRBV7-9 with TRBJ1-2, with D possibly matching TRBD1 (6 bases). Trimming removed 1 base from V and 0 bases from J, with 6 bases in between. CDR1 SEHNR and CDR2 FQNEAQ come from the germline V gene (reference sequence). The CDR3 is made up of 14 amino acids. The DNA for the CDR3 is TGTGCCAGCAGCTTAGGGACAGCTAACTATGGCTACACCTTC. Translation: CASSLGTANYGYTF.